This TCR beta chain emerged from a study of T cell changes during pregnancy in multiple sclerosis. Libraries were prepared by immunoSEQ multiplex PCR; TCRdb keeps only in-frame clonotypes and omits some of them. The repertoire includes approximately 43,000 clones, around 93% of them detected once, and more than 3% sits in the top ten. Sequenced here: CD8+ T cells from peripheral blood mononuclear cells, sampled after pregnancy. The clonotype comes from a female donor with multiple sclerosis, enrolled in a pregnancy study.

CDR3 residues: CASSLQTPPYEQYF. CDR3 DNA sequence: TGTGCCAGCAGCTTGCAAACTCCACCCTACGAGCAGTACTTC. The V call is TRBV7-6, the J call TRBJ2-7; D uncertain. The CDR3 spans 14 residues. V lost 3 bases and J lost 2, with 11 bases in between. Germline V CDR1 and CDR2: SGHVS, FNYEAQ.